One sample yielded the 15 T cell receptor beta chains listed below, sequenced in a study of blood T cell repertoires in COVID-19. Libraries were prepared by immunoSEQ multiplex PCR; TCRdb keeps only in-frame clonotypes and omits some of them. The table records under 60,000 clones, 80% to 95% of them present only once. The sequencing sample was made of peripheral blood. These TCRs come from a human donor in a cohort sampled during active COVID-19.

The V call is TRBV5-1, the J call TRBJ2-1; D possibly corresponds to TRBD2 (6 bases). Trimming cost V 4 bases and J 9 bases, with 20 bases left between them. This CDR3 region has 15 residues. Per germline, CDR1 SGHRS and CDR2 YFSETQ. Here the CDR3 reads CASSANPEGRGEQFF. CDR3 bases: TGCGCCAGCAGCGCAAACCCGGAGGGCCGGGGTGAGCAGTTCTTC.

This rearrangement joins TRBV3-1 (or the pseudogene TRBV3-2) to TRBJ1-6, with TRBD1 matching 10 bases. The ends lost 4 bases at V and 8 bases at J; junction bases unmatched: 5. Germline-derived CDR1 and CDR2 are LGHDT and YNNKEL (reference sequence). The CDR3 sequence is 15 residues long. CDR3 bases: TGTGCCAGCAGCCCAGACAGGGGGCGTTATTCACCCCTCCACTTT. It yields the protein CASSPDRGRYSPLHF.

The CDR3 loop is CATSDQGATYNEQFF. The CDR3 DNA reads TGTGCCACCAGTGATCAAGGGGCCACCTACAATGAGCAGTTCTTC. The chain employs TRBV24-1 and TRBJ2-1, with D perhaps matching TRBD1 (5 bases). This CDR3 region has 15 residues. The V gene lost 3 bases and the J gene lost 2 bases, with 10 bases spanning the gap. Germline V CDR1 and CDR2: KGHDR, SFDVKD.

This chain uses TRBV18 with TRBJ1-1; 7 bases match TRBD1. V lost 1 base to trimming and J lost 3 bases; unmatched junction nucleotides: 2. This CDR3 is built from 14 residues. In germline, CDR1 is KGHSH, CDR2 LQKENI. The CDR3 loop reads CASSPLGQDTEAFF. CDR3 DNA sequence: TGTGCCAGCTCACCACTCGGACAGGACACTGAAGCTTTCTTT.

This rearrangement joins TRBV5-5 to TRBJ2-3, with 13 nucleotides matching TRBD2. The CDR3 extends over 15 amino acids. V trimming: 6 bases; J trimming: 6 bases; junction bases outside the gene matches: 7. Germline values: CDR1 SGHKS, CDR2 YYEKEE (reference sequence). The CDR3 protein is CASNQLAGGLDTQYF. The CDR3 DNA sequence: TGTGCCAGCAACCAACTAGCGGGAGGGCTGGATACGCAGTATTTT.

The V and J genes are TRBV6-5 and TRBJ2-2; TRBD2 aligns across 10 bases. The CDR3 runs 15 residues. V lost 2 bases to trimming and J lost 5 bases; unmatched junction nucleotides: 2. Germline CDR1 MNHEY, CDR2 SVGAGI. The CDR3 is CASSYLAGATGELFF. In nucleotides, the CDR3 is TGTGCCAGCAGTTACCTAGCGGGAGCAACCGGGGAGCTGTTTTTT.

This chain uses TRBV10-1 with TRBJ2-7, with 12 positions matching TRBD2. After removal of 3 bases from V and 6 bases from J, the junction contained 6 bases not matched to a gene. In germline, CDR1 is WNHNN, CDR2 SYGVQD (reference sequence). This CDR3 region has 15 residues. CDR3 in amino acids: CASSDLAGGPSEQYF. CDR3 DNA sequence: TGCGCCAGCAGTGACCTAGCGGGAGGGCCGTCCGAGCAGTACTTC.

CDR3 sequence reads: CSVAGTGVIYEQYF. The CDR3 DNA follows: TGCAGCGTTGCCGGGACAGGGGTTATCTACGAGCAGTACTTC. This chain uses TRBV29-1 with TRBJ2-7, with 10 bases lining up with TRBD1. This CDR3 is 14 amino acids long. The V and J ends lost 4 bases and 3 bases, in that order; junction bases with no gene match: 6. Per the germline V gene, CDR1 is SQVTM and CDR2 is ANQGSEA.

The rearrangement uses TRBV6-5 and TRBJ2-7; possible D gene TRBD2, 5 bases. The CDR3 totals 14 residues. Per the germline V gene, CDR1 is MNHEY and CDR2 is SVGAGI. Between the trimmed V and J ends, which lost 8 bases and 4 bases, there was a span of 18 bases. CDR3 nucleotides: TGTGCCAGCCAACTCGTCCGCGGGCTGTACGAGCAGTACTTC. Its translation: CASQLVRGLYEQYF.

The rearrangement links TRBV2 to TRBJ1-2, with 7 bases matching TRBD1. The J segment lost 8 bases and the V segment lost 6 bases, leaving 9 bases of the junction unmatched. Germline assignment: CDR1 SNHLY and CDR2 FYNNEI. This CDR3 contains 13 residues. The CDR3 protein is CASRAQGEGGYTF. The CDR3 DNA sequence: TGTGCCAGCAGAGCGCAGGGGGAAGGAGGCTACACCTTC.

The chain has TRBV7-8 and TRBJ1-1; D remains ambiguous. The length of the CDR3 is 13 residues. The germline CDR1 and CDR2 sequences are SGHVS and FQNEAQ. The V end was cut by 7 bases, the J end by 2 bases, with 11 bases between. CDR3 in DNA: TGTGCCAGCACCATGGCAGGTAACACTGAAGCTTTCTTT. It codes for CASTMAGNTEAFF.

The V and J genes are TRBV2 and TRBJ1-5, with D perhaps matching TRBD1 (6 bases). The ends were cut back, 4 bases at V and 2 bases at J, with 24 bases in the middle. The germline CDR1 and CDR2 sequences are SNHLY and FYNNEI. CDR3 length: 19 residues. The CDR3 nucleotides are TGTGCCAGCAGTGGGAACCCGGGACAAGTCCCGTTGGGCAATCAGCCCCAGCATTTT. It encodes CASSGNPGQVPLGNQPQHF. Full variable domain (missing parts from reference TRBV2 and TRBJ1-5): EPEVTQTPSHQVTQMGQEVILRCVPISNHLYFYWYRQILGQKVEFLVSFYNNEISEKSEIFDDQFSVERPDGSNFTLKIRSTKLEDSAMYFCASSGNPGQVPLGNQPQHFGDGTRLSIL.

The chain joins TRBV7-9 to TRBJ1-1; 7 bases agree with TRBD1. Per germline, CDR1 SEHNR and CDR2 FQNEAQ (reference sequence). This CDR3 is built from 14 residues. Trimming took 5 bases from V and 3 from J; bases not matched to a gene: 6. The CDR3 loop reads CASSPNRGDTEAFF. The DNA for the CDR3 is TGTGCCAGCAGCCCCAACAGGGGAGACACTGAAGCTTTCTTT.

J is TRBJ1-1 and V is TRBV18; 7 bases fit TRBD1. The CDR3 is made up of 15 amino acids. Germline-derived CDR1 and CDR2 are KGHSH and LQKENI. With 3 bases clipped from V and 4 bases from J, the junction kept 8 bases outside the gene matches. CDR3 bases: TGTGCCAGCTCACCTCGAGAGGGGGCAGGCACTGAAGCTTTCTTT. It encodes CASSPREGAGTEAFF. Together with reference TRBV18 and TRBJ1-1, the CDR3 gives the full variable domain: NAGVMQNPRHLVRRRGQEARLRCSPMKGHSHVYWYRQLPEEGLKFMVYLQKENIIDESGMPKERFSAEFPKEGPSILRIQQVVRGDSAAYFCASSPREGAGTEAFFGQGTRLTVV.

This chain connects TRBV7-2 to TRBJ2-3; TRBD2 agrees at 7 bases. The CDR3 runs to 14 residues. Germline lookup yields CDR1 SGHTA and CDR2 FQGNSA. V gave up 5 bases and J gave up 0 bases; unmatched junction bases: 2. The DNA for the CDR3 is TGTGCCAGCAGCGCTAGCGGAAGCACAGATACGCAGTATTTT. Protein: CASSASGSTDTQYF.